The 26 T cell receptor beta chains below were found in one sample sequenced in a study of cytomegalovirus exposure and HLA in healthy donors. Only in-frame clones appear in the TCRdb table, and some are missing; sequencing was by immunoSEQ multiplex PCR. The data show 180,000 or so clones, around nine tenths seen once. Sequencing was performed on PBMCs. These receptor sequences come from a woman in her 30s in good health and CMV-seronegative.

The chain recombines TRBV5-1 with TRBJ1-4, with a possible D match to TRBD1 (6 bases). There are 15 residues in the CDR3. V dropped 4 bases and J dropped 7 bases, with 17 bases sitting between them. Germline V gene data show CDR1 as SGHRS and CDR2 as YFSETQ. CDR3 sequence reads: CASSRRGGLGEKLFF. Here the CDR3 DNA reads TGCGCCAGCAGCCGCCGCGGGGGGCTGGGTGAAAAACTGTTTTTT.

This rearrangement joins TRBV7-9 to TRBJ2-5; possible D gene TRBD2, 5 bases. With 5 bases removed from V and 5 bases from J, the gap between germline ends came to 21 bases. Germline assignment: CDR1 SEHNR and CDR2 FQNEAQ (reference sequence). This CDR3 contains 16 residues. The CDR3 DNA reads TGTGCCAGCAGCCCCCCTCTCTTACGGGGTGAGGAGACCCAGTACTTC. It specifies CASSPPLLRGEETQYF.

The chain combines TRBV6-5 with TRBJ2-1, with 8 nucleotides matching TRBD2. The germline CDR1 and CDR2 sequences are MNHEY and SVGAGI. The CDR3 spans 14 residues. V shed 8 bases, J shed 5 bases, and the junction held 8 bases outside the gene matches. Here the CDR3 reads CASAQAGAHNEQFF. The CDR3 DNA reads as TGTGCCAGCGCACAAGCGGGGGCCCACAATGAGCAGTTCTTC.

The chain couples TRBV6-1 to TRBJ1-2; perhaps TRBD1 as D (6 bases). V was shortened by 2 bases and J by 0 bases, with 10 bases between the two germline ends. The CDR3 sequence is 15 residues long. Germline V gene sequence: CDR1 MNHNS, CDR2 SASEGT. CDR3 protein: CASSELSGANYGYTF. CDR3 bases: TGTGCCAGCAGTGAATTGTCAGGGGCTAACTATGGCTACACCTTC.

This chain connects TRBV7-8 to TRBJ2-5, with 10 bases fitting TRBD2. J gave up 5 bases and V 5 bases, and 8 bases lay outside the gene matches. CDR1 SGHVS and CDR2 FQNEAQ come from the germline V gene. This CDR3 has 15 amino acids. DNA of the CDR3: TGTGCCAGCAGCCATCCAGCGGGGGGGCGGGAGACCCAGTACTTC. It encodes CASSHPAGGRETQYF.

The rearrangement links TRBV2 to TRBJ2-5; a weak D match, TRBD1 (6 bases). Trimming removed 3 bases at V and 4 bases at J, with 12 bases between. The CDR3 runs 14 residues. Germline loops: CDR1 SNHLY, CDR2 FYNNEI. Here the CDR3 reads CASSETGLGETQYF. The CDR3, as DNA: TGTGCCAGCAGTGAGACAGGTTTGGGAGAGACCCAGTACTTC.

The J gene is TRBJ2-7, the V gene TRBV27; TRBD1 might be the D (6 bases). V shed 5 bases and J shed 6 bases, with 14 bases lying between them. Germline-derived CDR1 and CDR2 are MNHEY and SMNVEV (reference sequence). The CDR3 loop spans 13 amino acids. CDR3 in amino acids: CASSQGFLFEQYF. Here the CDR3 DNA reads TGTGCCAGCAGTCAGGGGTTTCTGTTCGAGCAGTACTTC.

V usage is TRBV19 and J usage is TRBJ2-5, with D possibly matching TRBD2 (7 bases). Deletions cut 3 bases from V and 5 bases from J, with 13 bases between. This CDR3 region has 14 residues. From germline, CDR1 is LNHDA and CDR2 SQIVND (reference sequence). This CDR3 is CASSIEGGLETQYF. CDR3 sequence (DNA): TGTGCCAGTAGTATCGAGGGGGGGTTGGAGACCCAGTACTTC.

V gene TRBV15 combines with J gene TRBJ2-1; possibly TRBD2 for D (6 bases). The germline CDR1 and CDR2 sequences are LNHNV and YYDKDF (reference sequence). V lost 3 bases and J 3 bases, leaving 6 bases between the germline ends. The CDR3 is 13 amino acids. CDR3 sequence reads: CATSRGGYNEQFF. CDR3 DNA sequence: TGTGCCACCAGCAGGGGGGGCTACAATGAGCAGTTCTTC.

The chain couples TRBV5-1 to TRBJ2-3; possibly TRBD2 for D (6 bases). V was cut by 4 bases and J by 2 bases, with 20 bases left in between. The CDR3 is 17 residues long. The germline CDR1 and CDR2 sequences are SGHRS and YFSETQ. CDR3 residues: CASSARAPGELTDTQYF. DNA for the CDR3: TGCGCCAGCAGCGCCCGGGCCCCGGGGGAGCTCACAGATACGCAGTATTTT.

The table lists this clone with a count of one. This chain uses TRBV6-4 with TRBJ1-5; 7 nucleotides agree with TRBD1. The CDR3 runs 13 residues. The germline gives CDR1 MRHNA, CDR2 SNTAGT. Trimming at V came to 3 bases and at J to 6 bases, leaving 2 bases not matched to a gene. In DNA, the CDR3 is TGTGCCAGCAGTGAGAACAGGGGTCAGCCCCAGCATTTT. Translating it yields CASSENRGQPQHF.

This chain joins TRBV2 and TRBJ2-3; D call uncertain. The CDR3 loop spans 15 amino acids. V was clipped by 3 bases and J by 5 bases, with 15 bases between them. The germline V gene encodes CDR1 SNHLY and CDR2 FYNNEI. The CDR3 DNA reads as TGTGCCAGCAGTGATAAGTCAAGAACGGGAGATACGCAGTATTTT. This encodes CASSDKSRTGDTQYF.

This chain links TRBV25-1 with TRBJ2-7; 8 bases are shared with TRBD1. CDR1 MGHDK and CDR2 SYGVNS come from the germline V gene. The junction had 7 bases not matched to a gene; V was cut back by 5 bases and J by 4 bases. The CDR3 is 14 residues long. CDR3: CASSFGTGPYEQYF. CDR3 DNA sequence: TGTGCCAGCAGTTTTGGGACAGGTCCGTACGAGCAGTACTTC.

The rearrangement joins TRBV6-1 to TRBJ2-7, with D hard to call. CDR3 length: 14 amino acids. The ends were cut back, 1 base at V and 7 bases at J, with 14 bases in the middle. From germline, CDR1 is MNHNS and CDR2 SASEGT. CDR3 residues: CASSEGYGGVEQYF. CDR3 DNA: TGTGCCAGCAGTGAAGGCTATGGCGGTGTTGAGCAGTACTTC.

The V call is TRBV18, the J call TRBJ1-6; D remains ambiguous. This CDR3 is built from 14 residues. Trimming stripped 6 bases from V and 8 bases from J, with 14 bases between. CDR1 is KGHSH and CDR2 is LQKENI in the germline V gene. CDR3 in amino acids: CASSESYVDSPLHF. In nucleotides, the CDR3 is TGTGCCAGCTCTGAGTCCTATGTGGATTCACCCCTCCACTTT.

The sample holds a few counts of this clone. This chain links TRBV9 with TRBJ2-7, with unresolved D. Trimming took 4 bases from V and 0 from J, leaving 5 bases between them. From germline, CDR1 is SGDLS and CDR2 YYNGEE. The CDR3 sequence is 12 residues long. This CDR3 reads CASSPNSYEQYF. In DNA form, the CDR3 reads TGTGCCAGCAGCCCCAACTCCTACGAGCAGTACTTC.

The V call is TRBV7-2, the J call TRBJ1-1; 8 bases map to TRBD1. V was pared by 4 bases and J by 2 bases, with 3 bases of the junction left unmatched. Germline CDR1 and CDR2: SGHTA and FQGNSA. The CDR3 length is 14 residues. The CDR3, as DNA: TGTGCCAGCAGCTCGGGACAGGTTAACACTGAAGCTTTCTTT. Translation: CASSSGQVNTEAFF.

Sample share makes this clone medium-sized (0.01 to 0.1%). The chain has TRBV6-1 and TRBJ2-3; 8 nucleotides match TRBD2. The ends lost 3 bases at V and 2 bases at J; junction bases unmatched: 7. There are 16 residues in the CDR3. Germline lookup yields CDR1 MNHNS and CDR2 SASEGT. This CDR3 reads CASSDDGLAPTDTQYF. The CDR3 region has the DNA TGTGCCAGCAGTGACGACGGACTAGCACCCACAGATACGCAGTATTTT.

V usage is TRBV4-2 and J usage is TRBJ1-2, with D tentatively TRBD1 (5 bases). The CDR3 extends over 17 amino acids. Germline CDR1 reads LGHNA; CDR2 reads YNFKEQ. V was trimmed by 0 bases and J by 3 bases, leaving 17 bases between them. The CDR3 is CASSQDVPQGSHYGYTF. CDR3 DNA sequence: TGTGCCAGCAGCCAAGATGTCCCGCAGGGTTCCCACTATGGCTACACCTTC.

This sequence joins TRBV5-1 and TRBJ1-1; no clear D gene. The CDR3 consists of 15 residues. V lost 0 bases to trimming and J lost 0 bases, with 9 bases between them. Germline CDR1 is SGHRS and CDR2 is YFSETQ. CDR3 DNA: TGCGCCAGCAGCTTGGCGGTAGGAGTGAACACTGAAGCTTTCTTT. Its translation: CASSLAVGVNTEAFF.

This clone was seen a single time. The V call is TRBV7-9, the J call TRBJ1-2; TRBD1 might be the D (5 bases). There are 14 residues in the CDR3. Germline V gives CDR1 SEHNR, CDR2 FQNEAQ (reference sequence). V was trimmed by 1 base and J by 7 bases, leaving 13 bases between them. Written as DNA, the CDR3 is TGTGCCAGCAGCTTAGGTATAGGGGTTGGTGGCTACACCTTC. Encoded protein: CASSLGIGVGGYTF.

As for this clone: This sample includes further DNA sequences coding for the same CDR3. The chain uses TRBV4-1 and TRBJ1-1; no clear D gene. Germline V gene data show CDR1 as MGHRA and CDR2 as YSYEKL. CDR3 size: 13 residues. With 1 base removed from V and 4 bases from J, the gap between germline ends came to 7 bases. The CDR3 DNA sequence: TGCGCCAGCAGCCAAGTTCGGGGCACTGAAGCTTTCTTT. Translated: CASSQVRGTEAFF.

The chain carries TRBV5-6 and TRBJ1-1; a weak D match, TRBD1 (6 bases). In germline, CDR1 is SGHDT, CDR2 YYEEEE. The CDR3 covers 14 residues. The V end was cut by 6 bases, the J end by 6 bases, with 18 bases between. CDR3 loop: CASILRGARPEAFF. CDR3 DNA sequence: TGTGCCAGCATCCTTCGGGGGGCGCGTCCTGAAGCTTTCTTT.

A few counts support this clone. V gene TRBV30 combines with J gene TRBJ1-2; D not resolved. The V gene lost 0 bases and the J gene lost 8 bases, with 13 bases spanning the gap. Germline V lookup: CDR1 GTSNPN, CDR2 SVGIG (reference sequence). The CDR3 loop spans 13 amino acids. The CDR3 spells CAWSVNGLSGYTF. CDR3 in DNA: TGTGCCTGGAGTGTTAACGGTCTTTCCGGCTACACCTTC.

This clone was seen just once. The gene calls are TRBV10-2 and TRBJ1-6; D call uncertain. Germline values: CDR1 WSHSY, CDR2 SAAADI. The CDR3 is made up of 15 amino acids. The V end lost 7 bases, the J end lost 6 bases, and 16 bases lay between the germline ends. The CDR3 DNA is TGCGCCAGCACGTTAGAGGTGGGAGGTAATTCACCCCTCCACTTT. As protein: CASTLEVGGNSPLHF.

The chain links TRBV9 to TRBJ2-7, with D unresolved. Trimming pared 0 bases from V and 3 bases from J, leaving 10 bases between. The CDR3 loop spans 14 amino acids. Germline V lookup: CDR1 SGDLS, CDR2 YYNGEE. CDR3 DNA: TGTGCCAGCAGCGTAGAGGAGAGTTTCTACGAGCAGTACTTC. It is translated as CASSVEESFYEQYF.